The clone carrying this T cell receptor beta chain showed up just a few times. The entry originates in a study of T-cell memory formation after mild COVID-19. This CDR3 spans 12 amino acids. V lost 4 bases and J 9 bases, leaving 10 bases between the germline ends. In germline, CDR1 is SEHNR, CDR2 FQNEAQ (reference sequence). TCRalpha and TCRbeta libraries used 5'RACE with constant-segment primers and UMIs. From the 5' RACE reads, TCRdb called clonotypes with MiXCR, one entry per CDR3 protein. The sample includes 310,000 or so distinct CDR3 sequences, about 16% of them seen just once. Sample: PBMCs or a T cell subset sorted from them (not recorded which). J is TRBJ1-3 and V is TRBV7-9; D might be TRBD1 (6 bases). The clonotype originates from a man younger than 35 who had mild COVID-19 (a few samples of this study predate the infection). Cell type and time point are not known. CDR3 loop: CASSSRGGTIYF. DNA of the CDR3: TGTGCCAGCAGCTCCAGGGGCGGCACCATATATTTT.